The 32 T cell receptor beta chains presented below share a single source sample, sequenced in a study of cytomegalovirus exposure and HLA in healthy donors. The study ran its PCR with 60 Vbeta and 13 Jbeta primers. Measured with immunoSEQ multiplex PCR; TCRdb has only the in-frame clones, and not every one. This table holds approximately 160,000 clones, almost 85% found once. Sequencing was carried out using PBMCs. These receptors were collected from a boy younger than 10 in good health and CMV-seronegative.

The gene calls are TRBV28 and TRBJ2-7, with a possible D match to TRBD1 (5 bases). Trimming took 2 bases from V and 0 from J, leaving 11 bases between them. This CDR3 region has 15 residues. Germline assignment: CDR1 MDHEN and CDR2 SYDVKM. The CDR3 DNA sequence: TGTGCCAGCAGTTTACCCCAGGGTCCCTCCTACGAGCAGTACTTC. This encodes CASSLPQGPSYEQYF. Together with reference TRBV28 and TRBJ2-7, the CDR3 gives the full variable domain: DVKVTQSSRYLVKRTGEKVFLECVQDMDHENMFWYRQDPGLGLRLIYFSYDVKMKEKGDIPEGYSVSREKKERFSLILESASTNQTSMYLCASSLPQGPSYEQYFGPGTRLTVT.

The chain couples TRBV28 to TRBJ1-1; tentatively, D is TRBD1 (6 bases). V shed 2 bases and J shed 7 bases, with 14 bases lying between them. The CDR3 length is 14 residues. Per germline, CDR1 MDHEN and CDR2 SYDVKM. CDR3 region: CASSLVSDRVEAFF. DNA of the CDR3: TGTGCCAGCAGTTTAGTTTCGGACAGAGTTGAAGCTTTCTTT.

The chain uses TRBV5-4 and TRBJ1-4, with TRBD1 matching 7 bases. The CDR3 length is 16 residues. The V segment lost 4 bases and the J segment 1 base; nucleotides outside the gene matches: 7. Germline CDR1 SGHNT, CDR2 YYREEE (reference sequence). The CDR3 DNA follows: TGTGCCAGCAGCGCCCGAACAGGGGTAACTAATGAAAAACTGTTTTTT. Its translation is CASSARTGVTNEKLFF. Full variable domain (remainder filled in from reference TRBV5-4 and TRBJ1-4): ETGVTQSPTHLIKTRGQQVTLRCSSQSGHNTVSWYQQALGQGPQFIFQYYREEENGRGNFPPRFSGLQFPNYSSELNVNALELDDSALYLCASSARTGVTNEKLFFGSGTQLSVL.

This clone is a singleton in its sample. This chain uses TRBV7-8 with TRBJ1-5, with 9 bases matching TRBD1. Germline CDR1 is SGHVS and CDR2 is FQNEAQ. This CDR3 spans 16 amino acids. Trimming cost V 4 bases and J 4 bases; bases outside gene matches: 8. CDR3: CASSSDRGVGNQPQHF. Here the CDR3 DNA reads TGTGCCAGCAGCTCAGACAGGGGGGTAGGAAATCAGCCCCAGCATTTT.

The DNA of the CDR3 is TGTGCCAGCGACCGGGGGGAGAGCTCCTACAATGAGCAGTTCTTC. Protein: CASDRGESSYNEQFF. The V call is TRBV5-4, the J call TRBJ2-1, with 7 positions matching TRBD2. The CDR3 covers 15 residues. Germline loops: CDR1 SGHNT, CDR2 YYREEE (reference sequence). The junction had 7 bases not matched to a gene; V was cut back by 7 bases and J by 0 bases.

This clone was recorded only once. The chain links TRBV5-8 to TRBJ2-5; no clear D gene. The tail of the sequence fits TRBJ2-7 better, so the J call may be wrong. The CDR3 contains 13 residues. Germline V gene data show CDR1 as SGHTS and CDR2 as YDEGEE. The CDR3 spells CASSLGLRYEQYF. Written as DNA, the CDR3 is TGTGCCAGCAGCTTGGGTCTCCGTTACGAGCAGTACTTC.

V gene TRBV19 combines with J gene TRBJ1-5; unclear D gene. The CDR3 runs to 15 residues. Germline V gene data show CDR1 as LNHDA and CDR2 as SQIVND (reference sequence). V lost 4 bases, J lost 7 bases, and 17 bases lay in between. DNA for the CDR3: TGTGCCAGTAGTACGTTAGAGGTCGGCGGGCAGCCCCAGCATTTT. This codes for CASSTLEVGGQPQHF. Using reference TRBV19 and TRBJ1-5 for the parts outside the CDR3, the full variable domain is DGGITQSPKYLFRKEGQNVTLSCEQNLNHDAMYWYRQDPGQGLRLIYYSQIVNDFQKGDIAEGYSVSREKKESFPLTVTSAQKNPTAFYLCASSTLEVGGQPQHFGDGTRLSIL.

The chain uses TRBV5-1 and TRBJ2-1, with D possibly matching TRBD2 (7 bases). With 4 bases removed from V and 5 bases from J, the gap between germline ends came to 19 bases. This CDR3 region has 16 residues. CDR1 and CDR2 (germline): SGHRS, YFSETQ. The CDR3 DNA is TGCGCCAGCAGCCCGCTTGGGGGGGGGCCTCACAATGAGCAGTTCTTC. Translated: CASSPLGGGPHNEQFF.

The chain recombines TRBV18 with TRBJ1-2; TRBD1 aligns across 11 bases. Trimming removed 4 bases from V and 8 bases from J; junction bases left unmatched: 6. Germline CDR1 reads KGHSH; CDR2 reads LQKENI. This CDR3 is built from 14 residues. Here the CDR3 reads CASSLRDRGFGYTF. CDR3 sequence (DNA): TGTGCCAGCTCACTACGGGACAGGGGGTTCGGCTACACCTTC.

The chain has TRBV10-3 and TRBJ2-5; 9 bases match TRBD2. The CDR3 has 13 residues. The V segment lost 10 bases and the J segment 3 bases; nucleotides outside the gene matches: 6. The germline CDR1 and CDR2 sequences are ENHRY and SYGVKD. The CDR3 spells CATKLAGEETQYF. The DNA of the CDR3 is TGTGCCACCAAATTAGCGGGAGAAGAGACCCAGTACTTC.

This chain links TRBV5-6 with TRBJ2-2, with D possibly TRBD1 on 6 matching bases. V lost 4 bases and J 3 bases, leaving 10 bases between the germline ends. This CDR3 spans 14 amino acids. Germline values: CDR1 SGHDT, CDR2 YYEEEE. The CDR3 sequence: CASSHTGYTGELFF. The CDR3 DNA follows: TGTGCCAGCAGCCACACAGGGTACACCGGGGAGCTGTTTTTT.

This clone turned up a few times. The V and J genes are TRBV5-5 and TRBJ2-6; no reliable D call. Germline V gene data show CDR1 as SGHKS and CDR2 as YYEKEE (reference sequence). CDR3 length: 18 residues. Trimming left V 1 base short and J 0 bases short, with 14 bases between. The CDR3 DNA is TGTGCCAGCAGCTTGTCCTTGCGGTGGTCCTCTGGGGCCAACGTCCTGACTTTC. It specifies CASSLSLRWSSGANVLTF.

This rearrangement joins TRBV27 to TRBJ1-4; the match to TRBD1 covers 10 bases. The V and J ends lost 6 bases and 4 bases, in that order; junction bases with no gene match: 5. The germline gives CDR1 MNHEY, CDR2 SMNVEV (reference sequence). The CDR3 runs 15 residues. The CDR3 DNA reads as TGTGCCAGCAGGGGACAGGGGAGGGATAATGAAAAACTGTTTTTT. Amino acids: CASRGQGRDNEKLFF.

As regards this clone: The sample carries other DNA sequences with the same CDR3. The rearrangement links TRBV5-1 to TRBJ2-5; no firm D call. CDR1 and CDR2 (germline): SGHRS, YFSETQ. The CDR3 covers 11 residues. V lost 4 bases and J lost 1, with 2 bases in between. The CDR3 nucleotides are TGCGCCAGCAGCCTCCAAGAGACCCAGTACTTC. Protein product: CASSLQETQYF.

This clone showed up just a few times. The chain couples TRBV6-5 to TRBJ2-7; TRBD2 matches at 7 bases. CDR3 size: 12 residues. Germline V gene sequence: CDR1 MNHEY, CDR2 SVGAGI. Trimming removed 7 bases from V and 6 bases from J; junction bases left unmatched: 6. The chain's CDR3 is CASNRLAGEQYF. The CDR3 DNA sequence: TGTGCCAGCAACCGACTAGCTGGCGAGCAGTACTTC.

The chain combines TRBV11-2 with TRBJ2-1; 12 nucleotides match TRBD2. This CDR3 has 17 amino acids. After removal of 6 bases from V and 3 bases from J, the junction contained 9 bases not matched to a gene. Germline V gives CDR1 SGHAT, CDR2 FQNNGV. The CDR3 loop is CASSKTSGSSFYNEQFF. In DNA, the CDR3 is TGTGCCAGCAGTAAGACTAGCGGGAGTTCCTTCTACAATGAGCAGTTCTTC.

V usage is TRBV2 and J usage is TRBJ1-1; D not certain. Germline values: CDR1 SNHLY, CDR2 FYNNEI. The CDR3 extends over 16 amino acids. Trimming stripped 0 bases from V and 1 base from J, with 12 bases between. CDR3 protein: CASSEAPRQTNTEAFF. The CDR3 nucleotides read TGTGCCAGCAGTGAAGCGCCCCGACAAACGAACACTGAAGCTTTCTTT.

This rearrangement joins TRBV7-2 to TRBJ2-1; 8 nucleotides line up with TRBD1. The CDR3 contains 14 residues. Looked up from germline, CDR1 is SGHTA and CDR2 is FQGNSA. V was pared by 4 bases and J by 7 bases, with 6 bases of the junction left unmatched. For the CDR3, the DNA is TGTGCCAGCAGCTCCCACCAGGGGGCGAATGAGCAGTTCTTC. This codes for CASSSHQGANEQFF. Combining the CDR3 with reference TRBV7-2 and TRBJ2-1 gives the whole variable domain GAGVSQSPSNKVTEKGKDVELRCDPISGHTALYWYRQSLGQGLEFLIYFQGNSAPDKSGLPSDRFSAERTGGSVSTLTIQRTQQEDSAVYLCASSSHQGANEQFFGPGTRLTVL.

The chain links TRBV2 to TRBJ1-2; D gene ambiguous. Trimming cost V 7 bases and J 6 bases, with 9 bases left between them. Germline V gives CDR1 SNHLY, CDR2 FYNNEI. This CDR3 is 11 amino acids long. CDR3 sequence reads: CASTYSDGYTF. CDR3 nucleotides: TGTGCCAGCACCTACAGTGATGGCTACACCTTC.

This sequence joins TRBV5-1 and TRBJ1-1; 7 positions agree with TRBD1. Germline CDR1 SGHRS, CDR2 YFSETQ. The V segment lost 4 bases and the J segment 1 base; nucleotides outside the gene matches: 1. CDR3 size: 13 residues. The CDR3 DNA follows: TGCGCCAGCAGCCGGGACAGGAACACTGAAGCTTTCTTT. Translated, it gives CASSRDRNTEAFF.

This chain connects TRBV5-6 to TRBJ2-4, with 9 bases that match TRBD2. This CDR3 has 19 amino acids. Germline V gives CDR1 SGHDT, CDR2 YYEEEE. V gave up 3 bases and J gave up 0 bases; unmatched junction bases: 13. In nucleotides, the CDR3 is TGTGCCAGCAGCTCCAGGGCAAATGCTAGCGGGGAAGCCAAAAACATTCAGTACTTC. As protein: CASSSRANASGEAKNIQYF. Variable domain in full (rest from reference TRBV5-6 and TRBJ2-4): DAGVTQSPTHLIKTRGQQVTLRCSPKSGHDTVSWYQQALGQGPQFIFQYYEEEERQRGNFPDRFSGHQFPNYSSELNVNALLLGDSALYLCASSSRANASGEAKNIQYFGAGTRLSVL.

The chain couples TRBV5-1 to TRBJ1-1; 10 bases are a match to TRBD1. CDR1 is SGHRS, CDR2 YFSETQ, per germline. Trimming removed 4 bases from V and 0 bases from J; junction bases left unmatched: 3. The CDR3 contains 15 residues. The CDR3 DNA is TGCGCCAGCAGCCGCGGACAGGGGGTGAACACTGAAGCTTTCTTT. Encoded protein: CASSRGQGVNTEAFF.

This sequence joins TRBV7-9 and TRBJ2-5; maybe TRBD1 (6 bases). V lost 5 bases and J lost 1, with 14 bases in between. The CDR3 is 15 amino acids. Germline loops: CDR1 SEHNR, CDR2 FQNEAQ (reference sequence). Written as DNA, the CDR3 is TGTGCCAGCAGCCGATTTGTGGGGGCCCAAGAGACCCAGTACTTC. Its translation: CASSRFVGAQETQYF.

The chain combines TRBV25-1 with TRBJ2-1; 12 bases align to TRBD2. Germline assignment: CDR1 MGHDK and CDR2 SYGVNS. With V trimmed by 3 bases and J by 4 bases, 7 bases remained unmatched. The CDR3 runs 17 residues. The CDR3: CASSEPSGRGGYNEQFF. CDR3 nucleotide sequence: TGTGCCAGCAGTGAGCCTAGCGGGAGGGGAGGTTACAATGAGCAGTTCTTC.

The chain recombines TRBV28 with TRBJ1-2, with 9 bases identical to TRBD1. CDR1 is MDHEN, CDR2 SYDVKM, per germline. Trimming removed 8 bases from V and 4 bases from J; junction bases left unmatched: 2. The CDR3 sequence is 12 residues long. CDR3 coding DNA: TGTGCCAGCTGGACAGGGGTCTATGGCTACACCTTC. This gives the protein CASWTGVYGYTF.

This chain connects TRBV5-1 to TRBJ2-1; 10 bases match TRBD2. With V trimmed by 5 bases and J by 3 bases, 8 bases remained unmatched. This CDR3 is 16 amino acids long. Looked up from germline, CDR1 is SGHRS and CDR2 is YFSETQ. The CDR3 loop is CASSFTGTSVYNEQFF. DNA of the CDR3: TGCGCCAGCAGTTTCACTGGGACTAGCGTCTACAATGAGCAGTTCTTC.

This clone occurred a few times. V and J are TRBV6-1 and TRBJ2-2; 10 bases are a match to TRBD2. This CDR3 spans 15 amino acids. Germline CDR1 MNHNS, CDR2 SASEGT. J gave up 3 bases and V 6 bases, and 4 bases lay outside the gene matches. CDR3 in DNA: TGTGCCAGCAGACGGACTAGCGGCTACACCGGGGAGCTGTTTTTT. This gives the protein CASRRTSGYTGELFF.

The V gene is TRBV9, the J gene TRBJ1-5; tentatively, D is TRBD1 (5 bases). The CDR3 runs 16 residues. Per germline, CDR1 SGDLS and CDR2 YYNGEE. Trimming left V 2 bases short and J 2 bases short, with 14 bases between. In DNA, the CDR3 is TGTGCCAGCAGCGTGGGCGCAGGGAAGGGCAATCAGCCCCAGCATTTT. This sequence encodes CASSVGAGKGNQPQHF.

This clone was counted once. The rearrangement joins TRBV27 to TRBJ2-5; TRBD1 is a possible D gene (5 bases). Trimming cost V 3 bases and J 5 bases, with 10 bases left between them. This CDR3 contains 13 residues. Germline V lookup: CDR1 MNHEY, CDR2 SMNVEV (reference sequence). The CDR3 loop is CASSFDSGETQYF. In DNA form, the CDR3 reads TGTGCCAGCAGTTTCGACAGTGGGGAGACCCAGTACTTC.

This chain links TRBV11-2 with TRBJ2-3; no firm D call. V lost 2 bases and J 4 bases, leaving 4 bases between the germline ends. CDR3 length equals 12 residues. The germline V gene has CDR1 SGHAT and CDR2 FQNNGV. CDR3 sequence: CASSLSADTQYF. For the CDR3, the DNA is TGTGCCAGCAGCTTATCCGCAGATACGCAGTATTTT.

This clone was seen more than once but under ten times. V gene TRBV5-1 combines with J gene TRBJ1-2; a possible D gene is TRBD1 (6 bases). Deletions cut 1 base from V and 8 bases from J, with 12 bases between. The CDR3 runs 13 residues. CDR1 is SGHRS, CDR2 YFSETQ, per germline. The CDR3 DNA reads as TGCGCCAGCAGCTTGTCAGGGGACGACGGCTACACCTTC. This codes for CASSLSGDDGYTF. Complete variable domain (other parts from reference TRBV5-1 and TRBJ1-2): KAGVTQTPRYLIKTRGQQVTLSCSPISGHRSVSWYQQTPGQGLQFLFEYFSETQRNKGNFPGRFSGRQFSNSRSEMNVSTLELGDSALYLCASSLSGDDGYTFGSGTRLTVV.

The chain links TRBV7-8 to TRBJ1-2; D remains ambiguous. The CDR3 covers 11 residues. V lost 1 base and J lost 7, with 4 bases in between. Germline V lookup: CDR1 SGHVS, CDR2 FQNEAQ. This CDR3 reads CASSLGAGYTF. Here the CDR3 DNA reads TGTGCCAGCAGCTTAGGGGCTGGCTACACCTTC.